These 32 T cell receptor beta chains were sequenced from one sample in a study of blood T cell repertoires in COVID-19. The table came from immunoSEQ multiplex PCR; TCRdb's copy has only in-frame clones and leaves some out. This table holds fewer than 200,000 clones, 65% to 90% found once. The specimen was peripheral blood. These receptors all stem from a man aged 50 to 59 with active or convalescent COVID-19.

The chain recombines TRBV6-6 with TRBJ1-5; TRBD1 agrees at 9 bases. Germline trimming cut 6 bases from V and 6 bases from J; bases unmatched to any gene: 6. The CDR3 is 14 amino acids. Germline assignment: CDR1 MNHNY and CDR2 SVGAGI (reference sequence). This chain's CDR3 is CASRGQGSSQPQHF. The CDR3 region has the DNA TGTGCCAGCAGGGGACAGGGCTCGAGTCAGCCCCAGCATTTT.

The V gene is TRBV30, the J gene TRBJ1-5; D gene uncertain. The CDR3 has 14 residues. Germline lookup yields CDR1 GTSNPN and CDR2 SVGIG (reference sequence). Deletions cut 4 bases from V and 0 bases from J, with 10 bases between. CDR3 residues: CAWTQKYSNQPQHF. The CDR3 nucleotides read TGTGCCTGGACACAGAAATATAGCAATCAGCCCCAGCATTTT.

CDR3 loop: CASRGTGLDIQYF. The CDR3 DNA reads TGTGCCAGCAGAGGGACAGGGCTGGACATTCAGTACTTC. The V gene is TRBV2, the J gene TRBJ2-4, with 9 bases aligning to TRBD1. CDR3 length: 13 residues. J gave up 8 bases and V 6 bases, and 5 bases lay outside the gene matches. Germline V gene data show CDR1 as SNHLY and CDR2 as FYNNEI. Using reference TRBV2 and TRBJ2-4 for the parts outside the CDR3, the full variable domain is EPEVTQTPSHQVTQMGQEVILRCVPISNHLYFYWYRQILGQKVEFLVSFYNNEISEKSEIFDDQFSVERPDGSNFTLKIRSTKLEDSAMYFCASRGTGLDIQYFGAGTRLSVL.

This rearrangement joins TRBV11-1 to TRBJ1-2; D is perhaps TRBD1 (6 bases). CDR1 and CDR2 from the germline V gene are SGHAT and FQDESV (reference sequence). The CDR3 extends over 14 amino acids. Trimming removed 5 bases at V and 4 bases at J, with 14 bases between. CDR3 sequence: CASSGSGQFYGYTF. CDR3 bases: TGTGCCAGCAGCGGATCAGGACAGTTCTATGGCTACACCTTC.

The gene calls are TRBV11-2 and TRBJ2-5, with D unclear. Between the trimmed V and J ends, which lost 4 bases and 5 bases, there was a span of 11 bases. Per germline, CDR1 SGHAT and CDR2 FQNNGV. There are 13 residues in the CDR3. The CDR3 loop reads CASSSLKIETQYF. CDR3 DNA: TGTGCCAGCAGCTCGTTAAAAATTGAGACCCAGTACTTC.

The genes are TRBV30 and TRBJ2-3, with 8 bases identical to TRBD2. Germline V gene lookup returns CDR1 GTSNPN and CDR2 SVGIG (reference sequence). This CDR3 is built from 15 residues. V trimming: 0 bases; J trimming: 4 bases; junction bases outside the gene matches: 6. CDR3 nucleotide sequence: TGTGCCTGGAGTGTCGGTAGCGGGGTGTCAGATACGCAGTATTTT. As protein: CAWSVGSGVSDTQYF.

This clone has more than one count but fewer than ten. The CDR3: CASSQGGTAGNTIYF. The CDR3, as DNA: TGTGCCAGCAGCCAAGGAGGGACAGCAGGAAACACCATATATTTT. The J gene is TRBJ1-3, the V gene TRBV3-1 (or the pseudogene TRBV3-2), with 7 bases that match TRBD1. With V trimmed by 1 base and J by 4 bases, 4 bases remained unmatched. CDR3 size: 15 residues. Germline CDR1 reads LGHDT; CDR2 reads YNNKEL (reference sequence).

Written as DNA, the CDR3 is TGTGCCAGCAGTTTATCCGGGACAGTCTATAATTCACCCCTCCACTTT. It translates to CASSLSGTVYNSPLHF. The chain is built from TRBV28 and TRBJ1-6; TRBD1 agrees at 7 bases. The CDR3 consists of 16 residues. Germline V gene lookup returns CDR1 MDHEN and CDR2 SYDVKM. The trim removed 1 base at V and 3 bases at J, leaving 3 bases unmatched.

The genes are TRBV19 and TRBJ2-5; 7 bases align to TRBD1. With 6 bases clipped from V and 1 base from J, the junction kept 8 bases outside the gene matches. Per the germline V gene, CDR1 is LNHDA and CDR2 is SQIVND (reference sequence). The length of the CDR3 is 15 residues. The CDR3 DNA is TGTGCCAGTAGAAAAAACAGGGGCGGCCAAGAGACCCAGTACTTC. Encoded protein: CASRKNRGGQETQYF.

This CDR3 is CASGWALRGELFF. For the CDR3, the DNA is TGTGCCAGCGGCTGGGCGCTCCGCGGGGAGCTGTTTTTT. The chain uses TRBV6-5 and TRBJ2-2; D is uncertain. V lost 8 bases and J lost 7, with 14 bases in between. There are 13 residues in the CDR3. Germline loops: CDR1 MNHEY, CDR2 SVGAGI.

The CDR3 region has the DNA TGTGCCAGCATCACGAGCGGGGCGCGTGGCTACACCTTC. It is translated as CASITSGARGYTF. The J gene is TRBJ1-2, the V gene TRBV28, with D maybe TRBD1 (5 bases). CDR3 length: 13 residues. Germline V gene lookup returns CDR1 MDHEN and CDR2 SYDVKM. The V end lost 7 bases, the J end lost 7 bases, and 16 bases lay between the germline ends.

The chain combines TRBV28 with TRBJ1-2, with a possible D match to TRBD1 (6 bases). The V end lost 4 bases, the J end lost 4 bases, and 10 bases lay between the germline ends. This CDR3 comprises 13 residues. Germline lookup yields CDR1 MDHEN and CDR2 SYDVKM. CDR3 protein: CASSSSTGYGYTF. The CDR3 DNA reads TGTGCCAGCAGTTCCTCGACAGGCTATGGCTACACCTTC.

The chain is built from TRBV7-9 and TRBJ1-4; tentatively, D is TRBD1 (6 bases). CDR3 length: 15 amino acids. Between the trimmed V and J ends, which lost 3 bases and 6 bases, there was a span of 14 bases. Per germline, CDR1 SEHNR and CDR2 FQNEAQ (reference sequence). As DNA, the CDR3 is TGTGCCAGCAGCTTTGGCACAGGGCCGCATGAAAAACTGTTTTTT. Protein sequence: CASSFGTGPHEKLFF.

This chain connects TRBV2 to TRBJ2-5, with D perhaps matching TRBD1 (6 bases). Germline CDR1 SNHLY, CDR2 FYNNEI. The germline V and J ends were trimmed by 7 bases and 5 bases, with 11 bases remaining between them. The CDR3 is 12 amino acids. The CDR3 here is CASTGQGETQYF. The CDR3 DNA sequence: TGTGCCAGCACCGGCCAGGGGGAGACCCAGTACTTC.

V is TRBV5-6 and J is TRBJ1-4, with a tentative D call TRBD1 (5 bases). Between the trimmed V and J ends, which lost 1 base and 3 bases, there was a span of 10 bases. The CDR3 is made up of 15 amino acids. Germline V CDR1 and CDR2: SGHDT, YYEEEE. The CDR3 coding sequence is TGTGCCAGCAGCTTGATGGGGCAGCCTAATGAAAAACTGTTTTTT. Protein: CASSLMGQPNEKLFF.

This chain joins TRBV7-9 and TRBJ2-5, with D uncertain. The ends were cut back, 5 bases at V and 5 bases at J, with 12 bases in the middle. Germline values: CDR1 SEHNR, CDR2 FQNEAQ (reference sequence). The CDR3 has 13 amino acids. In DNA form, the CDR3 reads TGTGCCAGCAGCCACGGAGTTGGGGAGACCCAGTACTTC. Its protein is CASSHGVGETQYF. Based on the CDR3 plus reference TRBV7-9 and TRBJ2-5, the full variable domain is DTGVSQNPRHKITKRGQNVTFRCDPISEHNRLYWYRQTLGQGPEFLTYFQNEAQLEKSRLLSDRFSAERPKGSFSTLEIQRTEQGDSAMYLCASSHGVGETQYFGPGTRLLVL.

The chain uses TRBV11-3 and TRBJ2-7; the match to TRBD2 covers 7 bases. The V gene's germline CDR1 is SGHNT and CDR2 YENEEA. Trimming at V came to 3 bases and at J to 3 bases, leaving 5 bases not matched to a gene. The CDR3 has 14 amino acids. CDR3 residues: CASSLSGIGYEQYF. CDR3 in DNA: TGTGCCAGCAGCTTGAGCGGGATTGGCTACGAGCAGTACTTC.

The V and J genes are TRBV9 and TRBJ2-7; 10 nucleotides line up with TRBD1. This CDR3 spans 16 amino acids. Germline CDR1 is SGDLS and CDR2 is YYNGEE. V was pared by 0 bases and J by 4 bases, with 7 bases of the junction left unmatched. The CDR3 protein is CASSVGPGQGRYEQYF. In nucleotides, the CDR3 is TGTGCCAGCAGCGTAGGGCCGGGACAGGGGCGTTACGAGCAGTACTTC.

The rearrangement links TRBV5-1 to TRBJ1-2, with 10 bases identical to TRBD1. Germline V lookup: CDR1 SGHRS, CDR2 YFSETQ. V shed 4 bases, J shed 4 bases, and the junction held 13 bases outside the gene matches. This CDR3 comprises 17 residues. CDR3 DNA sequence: TGCGCCAGCAGCGCCGGACAGGGGGTCTATACCTCCTATGGCTACACCTTC. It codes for CASSAGQGVYTSYGYTF.

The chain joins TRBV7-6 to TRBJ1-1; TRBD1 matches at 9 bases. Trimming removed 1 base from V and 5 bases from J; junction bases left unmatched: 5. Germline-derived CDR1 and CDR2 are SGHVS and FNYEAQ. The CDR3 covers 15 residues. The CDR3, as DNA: TGTGCCAGCAGCTTAGAGGGACAGGGCATTACTGAAGCTTTCTTT. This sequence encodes CASSLEGQGITEAFF.

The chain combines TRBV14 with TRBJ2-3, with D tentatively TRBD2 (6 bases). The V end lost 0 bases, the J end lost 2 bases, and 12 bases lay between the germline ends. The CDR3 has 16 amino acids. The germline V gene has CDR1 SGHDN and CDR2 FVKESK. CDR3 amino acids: CASSQDPGELTDTQYF. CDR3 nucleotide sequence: TGTGCCAGCAGCCAAGATCCGGGGGAGCTCACAGATACGCAGTATTTT. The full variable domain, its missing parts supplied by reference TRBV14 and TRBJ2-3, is EAGVTQFPSHSVIEKGQTVTLRCDPISGHDNLYWYRRVMGKEIKFLLHFVKESKQDESGMPNNRFLAERTGGTYSTLKVQPAELEDSGVYFCASSQDPGELTDTQYFGPGTRLTVL.

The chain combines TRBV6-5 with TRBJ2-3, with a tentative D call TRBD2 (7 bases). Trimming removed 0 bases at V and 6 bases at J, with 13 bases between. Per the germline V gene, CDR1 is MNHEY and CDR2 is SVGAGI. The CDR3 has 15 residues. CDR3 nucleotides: TGTGCCAGCAGTTACTCGAGGGGGGGCTGGGATACGCAGTATTTT. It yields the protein CASSYSRGGWDTQYF.

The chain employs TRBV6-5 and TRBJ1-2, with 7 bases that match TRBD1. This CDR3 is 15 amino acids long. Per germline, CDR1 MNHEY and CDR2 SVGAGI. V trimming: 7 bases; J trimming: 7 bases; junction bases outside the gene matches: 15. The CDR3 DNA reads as TGTGCCAGCAACGAATCACCGGGACAGCCGTCTGGCTACACCTTC. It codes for CASNESPGQPSGYTF.

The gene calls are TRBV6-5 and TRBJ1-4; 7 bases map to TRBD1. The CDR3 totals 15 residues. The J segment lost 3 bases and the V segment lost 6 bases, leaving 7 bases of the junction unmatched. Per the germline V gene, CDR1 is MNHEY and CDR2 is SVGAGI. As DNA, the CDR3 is TGTGCCAGCAGGGACTGGGACAGATCTAATGAAAAACTGTTTTTT. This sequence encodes CASRDWDRSNEKLFF.

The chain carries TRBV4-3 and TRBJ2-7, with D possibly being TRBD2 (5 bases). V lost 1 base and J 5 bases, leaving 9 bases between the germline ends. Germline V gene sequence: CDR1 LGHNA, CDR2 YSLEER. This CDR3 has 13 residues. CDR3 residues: CASSQVRGNEQYF. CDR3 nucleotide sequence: TGCGCCAGCAGCCAAGTTCGGGGTAACGAGCAGTACTTC.

The CDR3 DNA is TGTGCCAGCAGCACCGGCCTTCTAGCGGGAGGCGATGAGCAGTTCTTC. Translating it yields CASSTGLLAGGDEQFF. The chain carries TRBV7-9 and TRBJ2-1; 11 bases are a match to TRBD2. The CDR3 length is 16 residues. From germline, CDR1 is SEHNR and CDR2 FQNEAQ (reference sequence). V was clipped by 5 bases and J by 8 bases; unmatched bases: 11. Variable domain in full (rest from reference TRBV7-9 and TRBJ2-1): DTGVSQNPRHKITKRGQNVTFRCDPISEHNRLYWYRQTLGQGPEFLTYFQNEAQLEKSRLLSDRFSAERPKGSFSTLEIQRTEQGDSAMYLCASSTGLLAGGDEQFFGPGTRLTVL.

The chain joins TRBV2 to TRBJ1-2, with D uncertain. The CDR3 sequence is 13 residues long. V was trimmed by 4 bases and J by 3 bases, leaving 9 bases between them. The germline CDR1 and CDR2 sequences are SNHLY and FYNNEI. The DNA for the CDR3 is TGTGCCAGCAGTGCCGGGGTCTACTATGGCTACACCTTC. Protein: CASSAGVYYGYTF.

CDR3 DNA sequence: TGTGCCTGGAGTCTGGGGACGTTAATCAGGGGCGCTGAAGCTTTCTTT. Protein product: CAWSLGTLIRGAEAFF. The rearrangement joins TRBV30 to TRBJ1-1; tentatively, D is TRBD1 (6 bases). The CDR3 is 16 amino acids. The V gene's germline CDR1 is GTSNPN and CDR2 SVGIG (reference sequence). The germline V and J ends were trimmed by 2 bases and 6 bases, with 22 bases remaining between them.

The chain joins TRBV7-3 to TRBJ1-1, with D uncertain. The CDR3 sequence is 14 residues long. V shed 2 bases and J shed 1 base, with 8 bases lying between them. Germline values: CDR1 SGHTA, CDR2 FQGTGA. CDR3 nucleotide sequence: TGTGCCAGCAGCTTAGGGCCAGGGAACACTGAAGCTTTCTTT. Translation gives CASSLGPGNTEAFF.

CDR3 DNA sequence: TGTGCCACCAGGGTCCAGGGTCAAGAGACCCAGTACTTC. Its protein is CATRVQGQETQYF. This chain joins TRBV10-3 and TRBJ2-5; the D gene is possibly TRBD1 (5 bases). The V gene lost 10 bases and the J gene lost 2 bases, with 14 bases spanning the gap. The CDR3 has 13 residues. Per the germline V gene, CDR1 is ENHRY and CDR2 is SYGVKD.

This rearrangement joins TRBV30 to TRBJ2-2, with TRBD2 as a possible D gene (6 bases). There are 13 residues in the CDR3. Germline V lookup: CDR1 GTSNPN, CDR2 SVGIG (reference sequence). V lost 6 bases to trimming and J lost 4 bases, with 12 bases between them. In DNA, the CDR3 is TGTGCCTGCCTCTCCGGGGGCACCGGGGAGCTGTTTTTT. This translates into CACLSGGTGELFF.

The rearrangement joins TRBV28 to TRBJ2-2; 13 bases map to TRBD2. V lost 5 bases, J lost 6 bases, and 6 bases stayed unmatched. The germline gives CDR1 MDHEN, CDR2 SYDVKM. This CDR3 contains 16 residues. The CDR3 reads CASSPTSGRGPGELFF. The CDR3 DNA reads TGTGCCAGCAGTCCTACTAGCGGGAGGGGTCCCGGGGAGCTGTTTTTT.